This T cell receptor beta chain was recovered during a study of T cell repertoires in cytomegalovirus infection. Study at large: CMV infection plus the matching HLA type was flagged by public TCR beta signatures.

This CDR3 is built from 15 residues. From germline, CDR1 is SNHLY and CDR2 FYNNEI. Trimming pared 7 bases from V and 0 bases from J, leaving 15 bases between. TCRdb re-called the reads with MiXCR, one entry per CDR3 protein. Altogether just over 150,000 distinct CDR3 sequences are present, about a quarter being singletons, with the ten largest covering roughly 9.7%. Source material: PBMCs. This receptor was identified in a human donor in good health (CMV status not recorded). Some clones in this sample may be carry-over from other donors' samples. The rearrangement links TRBV2 to TRBJ1-2, with D possibly being TRBD1 (6 bases). The CDR3 is CASTAGAGTNYGYTF. The DNA of the CDR3 is TGTGCCAGCACGGCAGGGGCTGGGACTAACTATGGCTACACCTTC.